Sequencing of this T cell receptor beta chain was carried out in a study of beta chain features in type 1 diabetes (dated by TCRdb to the late 2010s). Looking at the study overall: Mean age, gender distribution, total cell number and subset yield did not differ between patients and healthy donors. A total of roughly 100 million sorted cells were examined across all samples, and RNA yield correlated strongly with the number of cells per subset. In the study, recently diagnosed type 1 diabetes patients and matched healthy donors were compared on the TCRB repertoires of their sorted circulating CD4+ T cell subsets. Regulatory and stem cell-like memory subsets were isolated from only 8 patients and about 8 healthy donors, whereas naive and central memory subsets came from all 30 or so donors.

A single peripheral blood draw of about 116 mL on average was collected from each donor into heparinised tubes. Using a panel that included CD45RO, CCR7, CD25, CD127, CD95 and CD27, naive, central memory, regulatory and stem cell-like memory CD4+ T cells were sorted on a BD FACSAria II. A purity above 98% was achieved for all sorted populations. Right away, PBMCs were isolated by Lymphoprep density gradient centrifugation and were stained directly, with no culture step. So that batch effects would be minimized, each experiment stained and sorted samples in pairs, pairing one healthy donor with one patient. This clone was observed a few times. It lacks a known antigen. Base-call qualities are not available, and no considerably larger clone is one nucleotide away. The entire isolated RNA was reverse transcribed using the High Capacity cDNA Reverse Transcription Kit, and thus expressed TCRB transcripts were sequenced. Deep immunoSEQ sequencing was performed on naive, central memory and regulatory T cell samples, with an average of around 3.5 million total reads per sample. Sorted cells were lysed in RLT buffer and RNA was extracted with DNase-treated RNeasy Micro or Mini kits, depending on cell number. To prevent cross-contamination, each cell subset was processed individually, whereas patient and healthy donor samples were processed jointly. The immunoSEQ multiplex PCR was used to amplify TCRB sequences from cDNA, yielding 87-bp fragments that span the CDR3 region. Amplicons were sequenced on the Illumina HiSeq platform. As for the authors' bioinformatics: PCR bias was computationally corrected using synthetic template baselines, reads within Hamming distance 2 were collapsed, and singletons that could not be merged were discarded. Reads were aligned to IMGT to assign V, D and J genes, CDR3 length, and insertions or deletions at six rearrangement sites. Within each subset, clonotype counts were normalized to the number of sorted cells before true diversity and Gini coefficients were calculated with the tcR R package. Repertoire sharing was quantified using the overlap coefficient calculated on TCRB nucleotide sequences. TCRdb carries this immuneACCESS record with in-frame sequences only. Its versions omit some clonotypes, under half of them owing to an unresolved V gene in the studies checked, with the rest unexplained. V, J and clone size were drawn from that table, and D and trimming were deduced from the DNA. This sample gives 250,000 to 300,000 clones in total; roughly 8% of them show up just once. About 0.93% of the sample is taken by the ten largest.

Overall results and qualifications from the work: Because cDNA rather than genomic DNA was sequenced, highly expressing activated cells could have been over-represented, although no difference in activation and CD3 levels was found between groups. Patients with type 1 diabetes made fewer insertions and deleted more nucleotides at VDJ recombination sites, implying thymic rearrangement abnormalities. Type 1 diabetes patients showed a moderate but significant shortening of TCRB CDR3 length in all four CD4+ subsets. HLA sub-analyses involved small numbers of individuals, so any influence of HLA type on TCRB rearrangement remained unresolved. Naive, central memory and regulatory TCRB repertoires appeared to be more similar among patients than among healthy donors. PCR may preferentially amplify shorter templates, but because patient and control samples were amplified and corrected together, any resulting skew would affect both groups equally.

Including cysteine and phenylalanine, the CDR3 has 11 amino acids. Only the CDR3 part of the read is kept: 33 bases, read in frame from the first base. CDR1 SQVTM and CDR2 ANQGSEA are derived from the germline V gene. This receptor was obtained from a woman aged 18-29 years in good health. The specimen sequenced was central memory CD4+ T cells from blood. The receptor chain draws on TRBV29-1 and TRBJ2-5; the D gene cannot be resolved reliably. The last part of the DNA fits TRBJ2-7 better; the J call may be wrong. The bases read TGCAGCGCCGCCAGGTCCGACGAGCAGTACTTC. Its amino acids are CSAARSDEQYF.